This paragraph reports one T cell receptor beta chain. Antigen unknown. This sample was included in a study of blood T cells in healthy people across ages. Study-level points and caveats: Because sorting was not performed, PBMCs prevented conclusive naive versus antigen-experienced comparison.

Alongside a J-beta primer mix, a sample-barcoded 5' primer served in a second PCR lasting roughly 6 to 11 cycles. Tagging of each cDNA molecule was performed by a template-switch adaptor with 12 random nucleotides. TCRdb itself ran the 5' RACE reads through MiXCR, one entry per CDR3 protein. The repertoire consists of roughly 1,300,000 distinct CDR3 sequences, with roughly 64% occurring once and the leading ten covering 5.5% to 8%. The CDR3 covers 15 residues. CDR1 and CDR2 (germline): SGHRS, YFSETQ. Unmatched junction bases numbered 4, after V lost 1 base and J lost 4 bases. The sequencing input was blood. This chain joins TRBV5-1 and TRBJ2-1; 8 positions match TRBD2. The sequence came from a man aged 18 to 30 in good health. The CDR3 nucleotides read TGCGCCAGCAGCTTGTTGAGCGGGGGTTACAATGAGCAGTTCTTC. It specifies CASSLLSGGYNEQFF. The whole variable domain, filled in from reference TRBV5-1 and TRBJ2-1, reads KAGVTQTPRYLIKTRGQQVTLSCSPISGHRSVSWYQQTPGQGLQFLFEYFSETQRNKGNFPGRFSGRQFSNSRSEMNVSTLELGDSALYLCASSLLSGGYNEQFFGPGTRLTVL.